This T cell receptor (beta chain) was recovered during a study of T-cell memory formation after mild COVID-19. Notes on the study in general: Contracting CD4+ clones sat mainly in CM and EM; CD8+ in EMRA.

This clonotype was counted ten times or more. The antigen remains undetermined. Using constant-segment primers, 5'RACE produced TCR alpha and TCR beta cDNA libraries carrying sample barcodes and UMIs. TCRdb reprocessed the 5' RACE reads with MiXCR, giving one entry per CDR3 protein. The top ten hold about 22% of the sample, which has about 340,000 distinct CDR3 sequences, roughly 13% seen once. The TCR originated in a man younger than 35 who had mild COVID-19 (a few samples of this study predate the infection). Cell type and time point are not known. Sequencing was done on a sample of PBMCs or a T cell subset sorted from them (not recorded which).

The DNA of the CDR3 is TGTGCCAGCAGCTTAAGGACGAACTACGAGCAGTACTTC. Amino acid sequence: CASSLRTNYEQYF. This chain uses TRBV7-9 with TRBJ2-7; D is uncertain. Germline assignment: CDR1 SEHNR and CDR2 FQNEAQ (reference sequence). V lost 2 bases and J lost 3, with 8 bases in between. The CDR3 spans 13 residues.